The present entry profiles one T cell receptor beta chain with its context. This sample is drawn from a study of shared clonotypes between healthy human individuals. After removal of 3 bases from V and 5 bases from J, the junction contained 24 bases not matched to a gene. Germline lookup yields CDR1 SGDLS and CDR2 YYNGEE. The CDR3 sequence is 20 residues long. CD45RO-negative CD8 cells positively selected for CCR7 made up the naive population, which excluded terminally differentiated effector memory CD45RA+ cells. In the authors' workflow: ImmunoSEQ supplied junction-only sequences lacking quality scores, so filtering was different. Clones were sequenced by immunoSEQ multiplex PCR, and TCRdb holds only the in-frame ones, with some missing. The V and J calls and clone size were taken over from that table, and D and trimming were inferred from the DNA. Among about 2.2 million clones listed, just under 95% were seen once.

V and J are TRBV9 and TRBJ2-7; TRBD1 aligns across 9 bases. The sample comprised naive CD8+ T cells from PBMCs. This clonotype was sampled from a man aged 18 to 35 in good health. Some clones in this sample may be carry-over from other donors' samples. As DNA, the CDR3 is TGTGCCAGCAGCGCTTCAGCCCGGACAGGGGTAAGCGACTTGGGCCACGAGCAGTACTTC. Translated, it gives CASSASARTGVSDLGHEQYF.